These 27 T cell receptor beta chains originate from one sample sequenced in a study of cytomegalovirus exposure and HLA in healthy donors. Clones were read by immunoSEQ multiplex PCR, and TCRdb kept only the in-frame ones, dropping some. This table has about 130,000 clones, about 80% appearing once. The specimen sequenced was PBMCs. These TCRs come from a man aged 25 to 40 in good health and CMV-seropositive.

This chain joins TRBV11-2 and TRBJ2-3; D might be TRBD2 (6 bases). CDR3 length: 17 residues. The germline gives CDR1 SGHAT, CDR2 FQNNGV. The ends were cut back, 3 bases at V and 6 bases at J, with 22 bases in the middle. Written as DNA, the CDR3 is TGTGCCAGCAGCTTTACTCTCGTCAGCGGGTCCGGGGATACGCAGTATTTT. Its translation is CASSFTLVSGSGDTQYF. The complete variable domain, with remaining parts taken from reference TRBV11-2 and TRBJ2-3, reads EAGVAQSPRYKIIEKRQSVAFWCNPISGHATLYWYQQILGQGPKLLIQFQNNGVVDDSQLPKDRFSAERLKGVDSTLKIQPAKLEDSAVYLCASSFTLVSGSGDTQYFGPGTRLTVL.

A single count supports this clone. The CDR3 loop reads CASSLAYRFGQGGNTIYF. Written as DNA, the CDR3 is TGCGCCAGCAGCTTGGCCTACCGTTTCGGCCAGGGCGGAAACACCATATATTTT. V gene TRBV5-1 combines with J gene TRBJ1-3; D might be TRBD1 (5 bases). Per the germline V gene, CDR1 is SGHRS and CDR2 is YFSETQ. V was pared by 0 bases and J by 4 bases, with 20 bases between. There are 18 residues in the CDR3.

The chain has TRBV18 and TRBJ1-2, with D perhaps TRBD1 (5 bases). The V end lost 3 bases, the J end lost 0 bases, and 11 bases lay between the germline ends. The CDR3 has 15 amino acids. The germline V gene encodes CDR1 KGHSH and CDR2 LQKENI. CDR3 bases: TGTGCCAGCTCACCTCCGACGGGGGCTAACTATGGCTACACCTTC. Translated, it gives CASSPPTGANYGYTF.

This clone was picked up one time. The V gene is TRBV28, the J gene TRBJ2-7; D perhaps matches TRBD2 (6 bases). V was trimmed by 2 bases and J by 6 bases, leaving 8 bases between them. Germline assignment: CDR1 MDHEN and CDR2 SYDVKM. The CDR3 runs to 12 residues. CDR3 region: CASSLVAAEQYF. CDR3 nucleotides: TGTGCCAGCAGTTTAGTAGCGGCCGAGCAGTACTTC. The variable domain in full, with the rest retrieved from reference TRBV28 and TRBJ2-7, is DVKVTQSSRYLVKRTGEKVFLECVQDMDHENMFWYRQDPGLGLRLIYFSYDVKMKEKGDIPEGYSVSREKKERFSLILESASTNQTSMYLCASSLVAAEQYFGPGTRLTVT.

This chain links TRBV6-5 with TRBJ1-1, with D perhaps matching TRBD1 (6 bases). The germline V gene encodes CDR1 MNHEY and CDR2 SVGAGI. The CDR3 length is 16 residues. V lost 0 bases and J lost 6, with 17 bases in between. As DNA, the CDR3 is TGTGCCAGCAGTTACTCCCGACAGGCCCCGGAGGCTGAAGCTTTCTTT. It yields the protein CASSYSRQAPEAEAFF.

The chain employs TRBV19 and TRBJ1-4, with TRBD1 as a possible D gene (5 bases). There are 14 residues in the CDR3. The germline V gene encodes CDR1 LNHDA and CDR2 SQIVND (reference sequence). Trimming cost V 3 bases and J 4 bases, with 9 bases left between them. Written as DNA, the CDR3 is TGTGCCAGTAGTATGCGGGGGATTAATGAAAAACTGTTTTTT. Translated: CASSMRGINEKLFF.

The V and J genes are TRBV29-1 and TRBJ1-1; D is uncertain. Germline V gives CDR1 SQVTM, CDR2 ANQGSEA. This CDR3 contains 13 residues. Between the trimmed V and J ends, which lost 5 bases and 5 bases, there was a span of 15 bases. DNA for the CDR3: TGCAGCGTTCCTTCCGAGCCACCAACTGAAGCTTTCTTT. Its translation: CSVPSEPPTEAFF.

The chain recombines TRBV25-1 with TRBJ2-7, with 9 bases that match TRBD1. CDR3 length equals 13 residues. Per germline, CDR1 MGHDK and CDR2 SYGVNS. V was clipped by 8 bases and J by 4 bases; unmatched bases: 6. The CDR3 DNA sequence: TGTGCCAGCCTCGGCGGGACAGGGTACGAGCAGTACTTC. Protein sequence: CASLGGTGYEQYF.

The chain employs TRBV19 and TRBJ2-3; the D is unclear. The CDR3 is made up of 13 amino acids. Germline values: CDR1 LNHDA, CDR2 SQIVND (reference sequence). Trimming cost V 5 bases and J 3 bases, with 9 bases left between them. In nucleotides, the CDR3 is TGTGCCAGTAGTGTCAGTCATACAGATACGCAGTATTTT. Translated, it gives CASSVSHTDTQYF. Supplemented by reference TRBV19 and TRBJ2-3, the full variable domain reads DGGITQSPKYLFRKEGQNVTLSCEQNLNHDAMYWYRQDPGQGLRLIYYSQIVNDFQKGDIAEGYSVSREKKESFPLTVTSAQKNPTAFYLCASSVSHTDTQYFGPGTRLTVL.

The rearrangement joins TRBV18 to TRBJ2-1, with 7 bases lining up with TRBD1. The CDR3 has 15 residues. Germline loops: CDR1 KGHSH, CDR2 LQKENI. J lost 9 bases, V lost 0 bases, and 8 bases had no gene match. The CDR3 loop is CASSPPGRQGSEQFF. In DNA, the CDR3 is TGTGCCAGCTCACCACCCGGTAGACAGGGTTCTGAGCAGTTCTTC.

J is TRBJ2-3 and V is TRBV7-3; 11 nucleotides match TRBD2. The germline V gene has CDR1 SGHTA and CDR2 FQGTGA. The CDR3 is 14 residues long. Trimming at V came to 2 bases and at J to 7 bases, leaving 2 bases not matched to a gene. The CDR3 region has the DNA TGTGCCAGCAGCTTAGCTAGCGGGGGGTATACGCAGTATTTT. As protein: CASSLASGGYTQYF.

The gene calls are TRBV6-1 and TRBJ1-1; TRBD1 might be the D (5 bases). Per germline, CDR1 MNHNS and CDR2 SASEGT. V was cut by 6 bases and J by 1 base, with 12 bases left in between. This CDR3 is 14 amino acids long. DNA of the CDR3: TGTGCCAGCAGGCCTACAGGACCGAACACTGAAGCTTTCTTT. Translated: CASRPTGPNTEAFF.

V gene TRBV11-2 combines with J gene TRBJ1-3; D gene ambiguous. Trimming took 4 bases from V and 0 from J, leaving 13 bases between them. CDR1 is SGHAT, CDR2 FQNNGV, per germline. The CDR3 runs to 16 residues. The CDR3 reads CASSWVTGVSGNTIYF. In DNA, the CDR3 is TGTGCCAGCAGCTGGGTGACGGGAGTCTCTGGAAACACCATATATTTT.

J is TRBJ1-1 and V is TRBV5-1; D unresolved. CDR3 length: 13 residues. V gave up 2 bases and J gave up 3 bases, with 8 bases separating them. Germline CDR1 and CDR2: SGHRS and YFSETQ. The CDR3 protein is CASSFDTYTEAFF. The CDR3 DNA reads as TGCGCCAGCAGCTTCGACACCTACACTGAAGCTTTCTTT.

The chain uses TRBV14 and TRBJ1-2, with no clear D. Trimming took 4 bases from V and 1 from J, leaving 7 bases between them. Germline V gives CDR1 SGHDN, CDR2 FVKESK. This CDR3 contains 13 residues. The DNA for the CDR3 is TGTGCCAGCAGCCTTAATATTAACTATGGCTACACCTTC. It translates to CASSLNINYGYTF.

The V gene is TRBV27, the J gene TRBJ1-1; D is perhaps TRBD1 (5 bases). CDR1 MNHEY and CDR2 SMNVEV come from the germline V gene (reference sequence). Between the trimmed V and J ends, which lost 1 base and 4 bases, there was a span of 10 bases. The CDR3 is 14 amino acids. CDR3 loop: CASSLWAGPTEAFF. DNA for the CDR3: TGTGCCAGCAGTTTATGGGCAGGGCCCACTGAAGCTTTCTTT.

The chain recombines TRBV2 with TRBJ2-7; TRBD1 might be the D (6 bases). V was cut by 1 base and J by 6 bases, with 16 bases left in between. Germline assignment: CDR1 SNHLY and CDR2 FYNNEI. The CDR3 runs to 15 residues. The DNA for the CDR3 is TGTGCCAGCAGTGAAGTGAGTGGACAGCTCTTCGAGCAGTACTTC. Its translation: CASSEVSGQLFEQYF.

This chain links TRBV15 with TRBJ1-5; a weak D match, TRBD1 (6 bases). V was cut by 2 bases and J by 3 bases, with 23 bases left in between. In germline, CDR1 is LNHNV, CDR2 YYDKDF (reference sequence). This CDR3 is 19 amino acids long. The CDR3 DNA reads TGTGCCACCAGCAGAAATCCGCGGGTTGGGGGCGGCCTCAATCAGCCCCAGCATTTT. This codes for CATSRNPRVGGGLNQPQHF.

V usage is TRBV29-1 and J usage is TRBJ1-1; 8 positions match TRBD1. Germline values: CDR1 SQVTM, CDR2 ANQGSEA. V lost 0 bases to trimming and J lost 2 bases; unmatched junction nucleotides: 11. The CDR3 is made up of 17 amino acids. The CDR3 spells CSVEDLDRVGSNTEAFF. CDR3 nucleotide sequence: TGCAGCGTTGAAGATCTGGACAGGGTGGGTTCCAACACTGAAGCTTTCTTT.

This chain links TRBV5-1 with TRBJ1-1, with D maybe TRBD1 (5 bases). The CDR3 has 15 amino acids. Per the germline V gene, CDR1 is SGHRS and CDR2 is YFSETQ. V gave up 1 base and J gave up 2 bases, with 12 bases separating them. As DNA, the CDR3 is TGCGCCAGCAGCTTGTTTGCAGGGTCCAACACTGAAGCTTTCTTT. Protein sequence: CASSLFAGSNTEAFF.

The chain is built from TRBV4-3 and TRBJ1-4, with D possibly being TRBD1 (6 bases). Trimming took 0 bases from V and 7 from J, leaving 12 bases between them. Germline V gives CDR1 LGHNA, CDR2 YSLEER. This CDR3 region has 15 residues. CDR3 loop: CASSQDPRGSEKLFF. The CDR3 DNA reads as TGCGCCAGCAGCCAAGATCCCAGGGGTAGTGAAAAACTGTTTTTT.

The chain carries TRBV2 and TRBJ2-3; TRBD1 agrees at 7 bases. V was clipped by 6 bases and J by 0 bases; unmatched bases: 6. This CDR3 is 15 amino acids long. Per germline, CDR1 SNHLY and CDR2 FYNNEI. In nucleotides, the CDR3 is TGTGCCAGCAGCGGACACAGGGGAAGCACAGATACGCAGTATTTT. Protein: CASSGHRGSTDTQYF.

V gene TRBV5-4 combines with J gene TRBJ2-7; 8 bases match TRBD2. Germline V gene lookup returns CDR1 SGHNT and CDR2 YYREEE (reference sequence). The V segment lost 1 base and the J segment 5 bases; nucleotides outside the gene matches: 14. The CDR3 runs to 17 residues. CDR3 amino acids: CASSLRFAGGGRDEQYF. The DNA for the CDR3 is TGTGCCAGCAGCTTGAGGTTTGCGGGAGGAGGCAGGGACGAGCAGTACTTC.

The chain joins TRBV4-1 to TRBJ2-7, with TRBD2 matching over 9 bases. The CDR3 spans 14 residues. Looked up from germline, CDR1 is MGHRA and CDR2 is YSYEKL. J lost 3 bases, V lost 0 bases, and 0 bases had no gene match. In nucleotides, the CDR3 is TGCGCCAGCAGCCAAGAACTAGCGGGCTACGAGCAGTACTTC. Its protein is CASSQELAGYEQYF.

The V call is TRBV11-2, the J call TRBJ1-2; 9 bases match TRBD1. The CDR3 length is 16 residues. Germline V gives CDR1 SGHAT, CDR2 FQNNGV. V lost 6 bases and J lost 1; bases outside the gene matches: 9. CDR3 in DNA: TGTGCCAGCAGACCCGACAGGGGGGGGTTTAACTATGGCTACACCTTC. Amino acids: CASRPDRGGFNYGYTF. Full variable domain (missing parts from reference TRBV11-2 and TRBJ1-2): EAGVAQSPRYKIIEKRQSVAFWCNPISGHATLYWYQQILGQGPKLLIQFQNNGVVDDSQLPKDRFSAERLKGVDSTLKIQPAKLEDSAVYLCASRPDRGGFNYGYTFGSGTRLTVV.

The CDR3, as DNA: TGTGCCAGCTCAGGGGCCGGGACAGTATCCTACGAGCAGTACTTC. It specifies CASSGAGTVSYEQYF. V is TRBV18 and J is TRBJ2-7, with 7 bases identical to TRBD1. J lost 1 base, V lost 5 bases, and 8 bases had no gene match. The V gene's germline CDR1 is KGHSH and CDR2 LQKENI. The CDR3 has 15 amino acids.

The chain couples TRBV19 to TRBJ2-3; D is perhaps TRBD1 (5 bases). Trimming took off 6 bases at V and 1 base at J, with 11 bases between the two ends. The germline V gene encodes CDR1 LNHDA and CDR2 SQIVND (reference sequence). This CDR3 has 14 residues. As DNA, the CDR3 is TGTGCCAGTAGCCAGGGTGGAGGCACAGATACGCAGTATTTT. This sequence encodes CASSQGGGTDTQYF.